One T cell receptor beta chain is described in this entry. This record belongs to a study of blood T cell repertoires in COVID-19. Study-level information: Acute and convalescent COVID-19 specimens originated in the United States, Italy and Spain.

The ends lost 5 bases at V and 10 bases at J; junction bases unmatched: 7. The CDR3 loop spans 14 amino acids. Per the germline V gene, CDR1 is LNHNV and CDR2 is YYDKDF (reference sequence). TCRdb keeps only in-frame clones here, not all; method: immunoSEQ multiplex PCR. The sample lists about 140,000 clones; around three quarters were seen once. This receptor was obtained from a man aged 50 to 60 with acute or convalescent COVID-19. The sequenced sample was peripheral blood. The chain links TRBV15 to TRBJ1-6, with 8 positions matching TRBD1. CDR3 region: CATSSGQGRSPLHF. The CDR3 coding sequence is TGTGCCACCAGCTCCGGACAGGGTCGGTCACCCCTCCACTTT.